The clone carrying this T cell receptor beta chain was seen a few times. Its target is not known. Germline is not matched at one junction end, which may reflect a read error. The CDR3 has 11 residues. The sample comes from a study of T-cell memory formation after mild COVID-19. Overall study: The TCR clusters were mostly specific to one donor.

TCRdb used MiXCR to reprocess the 5' RACE reads, holding one entry per CDR3 protein. The table lists approximately 410,000 distinct CDR3 sequences, about a quarter of them singletons. Findings and caveats of the study: Clones that contracted from day 15 to 85 were balanced CD4/CD8, while later expanders leaned CD4+. Most CD4+ clones that shrank were in CM and EM, while CD8+ ones turned up in EMRA.

The rearrangement links TRBV12-3 or TRBV12-4 to TRBJ1-3, with D uncertain. The TCR sequence derives from an adult woman who had mild COVID-19 (a few samples of this study predate the infection). Cell type and time point are not known. Sequencing input: PBMCs or a T cell subset sorted from them (not recorded which). The CDR3 region has the DNA TGTGCCAGCAGTCTCCCCGCGTCCGGTAATTTT. Amino acids: CASSLPASGNF.